Listed below are T cell receptor beta chains from one sample, sequenced in a study of cytomegalovirus exposure and HLA in healthy donors. The protocol was immunoSEQ multiplex PCR, while the TCRdb copy is restricted to in-frame clones and leaves out a portion. The table has 65,000 to 80,000 clones, roughly 94% seen once; the top ten hold approximately 3.4%. Specimen: PBMCs. These receptors were obtained from a woman under 30 in good health and CMV-seropositive. Both conserved end residues are trimmed from each CDR3.

V: TRBV2; CDR3: ASSETGITYNEQF
V: TRBV19; CDR3: ASTVWFGKNTGELF
V: TRBV9; CDR3: ASSAPAGQGSYGYT
V: TRBV5-1; CDR3: ASSSGDSSGNTIY
V: TRBV2; CDR3: ASADGTLATEAF
V: TRBV7-2; CDR3: ASSPMGATYGYT
V: TRBV18; CDR3: ASAGGQAGELF
V: TRBV5-1; CDR3: ASSGTDTDTQY
V: TRBV7-8; CDR3: ASSFSRVGAQPQH
V: TRBV4-1; CDR3: ASSQATGVGNEKLF
V: TRBV18; CDR3: ASSPVPGYNEQF
V: TRBV7-3; CDR3: ASSLMTASTDTQY
V: TRBV19; CDR3: ASSIQGLNTEAF
V: TRBV7-9; CDR3: ASSKDRNQPQH
V: TRBV9; CDR3: ASSVEPAGIYNEQF
V: TRBV15; CDR3: ATSRDLTGKNNEQF
V: TRBV29-1; CDR3: SVGESSEGYT
V: TRBV7-2; CDR3: ASSLSNRVYGYT
V: TRBV11-2; CDR3: ASSLVGTGAMGETQY
V: TRBV5-1; CDR3: ASIGTAQRGETQY
V: TRBV4-1; CDR3: ASSQPSLRETQY
V: TRBV6-6; CDR3: ASSYSQKQGQPQH
V: TRBV18; CDR3: ASSPIAGENYGYT
V: TRBV29-1; CDR3: SVQTKDEQF
V: TRBV29-1; CDR3: SVRQALNTEAF
V: TRBV4-3; CDR3: ASSHGRAFGANVLT
V: TRBV7-2; CDR3: ASSSAGGGNTIY
V: TRBV4-3; CDR3: ASSQATLTEAF
V: TRBV30; CDR3: AWSLRNREYEKLF
V: TRBV6-5; CDR3: ASSYEGTGRQPQH
V: TRBV6-5; CDR3: ASRESGNSYEQY
V: TRBV7-9; CDR3: ASRYDRRGNTIY
V: TRBV6-5; CDR3: ASSADRDTEAF
V: TRBV27; CDR3: ASSLYPPRRANYGYT
V: TRBV4-1; CDR3: ASSYRAGGPDEQF
V: TRBV9; CDR3: ASTENPGGANTGELF
V: TRBV6-1; CDR3: ASHTSGMYEQY
V: TRBV10-3; CDR3: AISEPSQGAYGYT
V: TRBV5-4; CDR3: ASSTSGTGDYGYT
V: TRBV7-3; CDR3: ASSLTRTSGNEQF
V: TRBV27; CDR3: ASSFGQPPYEQY
V: TRBV5-1; CDR3: ASSPRQGPSYEQY
V: TRBV9; CDR3: ASSPSGKETQY
V: TRBV6-4; CDR3: ASSESSGANVLT
V: TRBV4-1; CDR3: ASSERDSNTEAF
V: TRBV7-9; CDR3: ASSLEGDSPQH
V: TRBV5-4; CDR3: ASNAAGNSPLH
V: TRBV5-4; CDR3: ASSFNMGQLTNYGYT
V: TRBV4-3; CDR3: ASSQFLASRTGELF
V: TRBV6-1; CDR3: ASSTQGAIRNEQF
V: TRBV4-3; CDR3: ASSGRDRATGELF
V: TRBV28; CDR3: ASSFVSGSDYEQY
V: TRBV18; CDR3: ASSPPTGEGVNEQF
V: TRBV11-3; CDR3: ASSITVDTEAF